One and the same sample provided the 8 T cell receptor beta chains below, sequenced in a study of T cell responses to AZD1222 COVID-19 vaccine. Repertoires were generated with immunoSEQ multiplex PCR, while TCRdb's copy carries only in-frame clones and drops some. The sample contains around 79,000 clones, approximately 88% of which appear only once. Specimen: peripheral blood, collected on day 0 of AZD1222 vaccination. Receptor source: an adult in good health.

This clone was found a few times. V is TRBV2 and J is TRBJ2-1, with a tentative D call TRBD1 (5 bases). The CDR3 spans 16 residues. V lost 6 bases to trimming and J lost 1 base, with 16 bases between them. The germline CDR1 and CDR2 sequences are SNHLY and FYNNEI. Here the CDR3 DNA reads TGTGCCAGCAGCTTTATGCAGGGTCGTTCCTACAATGAGCAGTTCTTC. Residues: CASSFMQGRSYNEQFF. The full variable domain, its missing parts supplied by reference TRBV2 and TRBJ2-1, is EPEVTQTPSHQVTQMGQEVILRCVPISNHLYFYWYRQILGQKVEFLVSFYNNEISEKSEIFDDQFSVERPDGSNFTLKIRSTKLEDSAMYFCASSFMQGRSYNEQFFGPGTRLTVL.

The rearrangement joins TRBV7-8 to TRBJ1-6, with 8 bases matching TRBD1. The CDR3 is made up of 14 amino acids. Germline CDR1 reads SGHVS; CDR2 reads FQNEAQ. V shed 5 bases, J shed 7 bases, and the junction held 4 bases outside the gene matches. The CDR3 is CASSAQGANSPLHF. For the CDR3, the DNA is TGTGCCAGCAGCGCGCAGGGGGCCAATTCACCCCTCCACTTT.

The chain has TRBV5-1 and TRBJ2-5; TRBD1 matches 9 bases. J lost 5 bases, V lost 7 bases, and 6 bases had no gene match. Germline loops: CDR1 SGHRS, CDR2 YFSETQ. This CDR3 comprises 13 residues. The CDR3 region is CASRTGDDETQYF. The CDR3 nucleotides read TGCGCCAGCCGGACAGGGGACGATGAGACCCAGTACTTC.

V usage is TRBV28 and J usage is TRBJ1-3; a possible D gene is TRBD1 (5 bases). V was shortened by 3 bases and J by 3 bases, with 9 bases between the two germline ends. The CDR3 loop spans 14 amino acids. CDR1 MDHEN and CDR2 SYDVKM come from the germline V gene. CDR3 sequence reads: CASSFGDSGNTIYF. The CDR3 coding sequence is TGTGCCAGCAGTTTCGGTGACAGTGGAAACACCATATATTTT.

This rearrangement joins TRBV7-2 to TRBJ1-3; D gene uncertain. The CDR3 consists of 15 residues. Germline V CDR1 and CDR2: SGHTA, FQGNSA. Trimming removed 5 bases from V and 1 base from J, with 12 bases in between. This CDR3 reads CASSPTPTSGNTIYF. In nucleotides, the CDR3 is TGTGCCAGCAGCCCCACGCCTACTTCTGGAAACACCATATATTTT.

The chain combines TRBV5-6 with TRBJ2-7, with D perhaps given as TRBD1 or TRBD2 (6 bases each). V was trimmed by 0 bases and J by 3 bases, leaving 13 bases between them. CDR3 length equals 15 residues. Germline V CDR1 and CDR2: SGHDT, YYEEEE. The CDR3 reads CASSLDGGLRYEQYF. The CDR3 DNA sequence: TGTGCCAGCAGCTTGGATGGGGGGCTCCGCTACGAGCAGTACTTC.

The V and J genes are TRBV4-1 and TRBJ1-5; 11 bases match TRBD1. Germline trimming cut 1 base from V and 3 bases from J; bases unmatched to any gene: 8. CDR3 length: 18 amino acids. CDR1 and CDR2 from the germline V gene are MGHRA and YSYEKL. The CDR3 DNA follows: TGCGCCAGCAGCCAAGGTGAGAGGACAGGGGGCAACAATCAGCCCCAGCATTTT. It encodes CASSQGERTGGNNQPQHF.

V gene TRBV7-2 combines with J gene TRBJ2-4, with 10 bases fitting TRBD2. Germline V CDR1 and CDR2: SGHTA, FQGNSA. The CDR3 is 17 residues long. V was pared by 1 base and J by 3 bases, with 6 bases of the junction left unmatched. The CDR3 loop reads CASSLGPSGGDKNIQYF. The CDR3 nucleotides read TGTGCCAGCAGCTTAGGGCCAAGCGGGGGGGACAAAAACATTCAGTACTTC.